This TCR beta chain is from a study of blood T cells in healthy people across ages (dated by TCRdb to the mid-2010s). At the level of the whole study: In model experiments, template switching captured roughly one uniquely barcoded TCR beta cDNA molecule for every two T cells. The study analyzed two additional independent replicas of 1 million unique cDNA reads from the same blood draw for two donors, one aged 18 to 29 and one aged 80 or older. Four age groups were formed from the donors: young (average about 16 years), middle-aged (around 40), aged (62) and long-lived (roughly 81). Donors of different ages were randomly distributed across sequencing lanes to avoid experimental bias. Age-related changes in TCR beta repertoire diversity were measured in the study by deep sequencing normalized with unique cDNA molecular identifiers. General findings and caveats noted by the study authors: As age increased, observed TCR beta diversity per million T cells dropped in a roughly linear way, and a significant reduction was already evident by age around 41. A strong correlation was found between observed TCR beta diversity and the percentage of naive T cells measured by flow cytometry. The long-lived group showed more naive CD4+ T cells, fewer expanded clones and increased TCR diversity than the aged group, suggesting age selection. Conclusive comparison of naive and antigen-experienced compartments was prevented by the profiling of bulk unsorted PBMCs. Because the CMV infection status of the donors was unknown, age-related changes in expanded clonotypes may potentially have been confounded. Estimates of total diversity from one million sequenced T cells were regarded as lower bounds and underestimates.

At the junction V is shortened by 2 bases and J by 5 bases, with 7 bases in between. The CDR3 numbers 13 residues from cysteine through phenylalanine. Kept here is only the CDR3 DNA, which spans 39 bases and is read in frame from base 1. CDR1 and CDR2, looked up from the germline V gene, are MNHEY and SVGEGT. Donors were 39 systemically healthy Caucasian individuals from Russia aged roughly 6 to 95 years. Each donor gave about 11 milliliters of peripheral blood, drawn into EDTA-treated Vacutainer tubes. Ficoll-Paque density-gradient centrifugation was used to isolate PBMCs, with at least 7 million per sample. Trizol reagent was used to extract total RNA from PBMCs, with at least 5 micrograms per sample. Naive CD45RAhigh/CD27high T cell percentages were measured by flow cytometry on a PBMC aliquot from every donor. On this clonotype: The target of this receptor is not known. No much larger clone is present one base from it, and per-base qualities are unavailable.

Libraries came from 5' RACE. The instrument was an Illumina HiSeq 2500. A second PCR of roughly 7 to 11 cycles was performed with a sample-barcoded 5' primer and a J-beta primer mix. A template-switch 5' adaptor carrying 12 random nucleotides introduced a unique molecular identifier onto each TCR beta cDNA molecule. Each sample yielded at least 2.5 million CDR3-containing paired-end reads. All of the RNA was converted into first-strand cDNA using the Mint cDNA synthesis kit, with a TRBC-specific oligonucleotide serving as the primer. Following uracil-DNA glycosylase treatment, all cDNA underwent a first 18-cycle PCR with the universal primers M1SS and BC2_uni_R. The original methods were these. Normalization of each sample was performed by random selection of 1 million high-quality reads, each carrying a distinct molecular identifier. Instead of being binned into consensus sequences, reads that shared molecular identifiers were thrown out. MiTCR, with a Q25 quality threshold and the strictest error-elimination algorithm, was used for CDR3 identification, clonotype clustering and error correction. A nonparametric unseen species model with Euler transformation was used to estimate a lower bound on total TCR beta diversity. TCRdb passed the public sequencing reads through fastp at Q25 and MiXCR, retaining productive beta sequences. Duplicate CDR3 protein sequences are folded into a single record with the most common DNA and genes. TCRdb's processing, not the study's, gives the V and J calls here. The sample table shows around 1.5 million distinct CDR3 sequences, and about 40% are seen once. Clones ranked in the top ten supply approximately 7.9% of the sample.

The chain uses TRBV6-2 or TRBV6-3 and TRBJ2-1, with the D gene call left open. This receptor was obtained from a woman between 18 and 30 years old in good health. Sequencing used blood. The CDR3 has the sequence CASSYEWDNEQFF. The DNA reads TGTGCCAGCAGTTACGAGTGGGACAATGAGCAGTTCTTC.